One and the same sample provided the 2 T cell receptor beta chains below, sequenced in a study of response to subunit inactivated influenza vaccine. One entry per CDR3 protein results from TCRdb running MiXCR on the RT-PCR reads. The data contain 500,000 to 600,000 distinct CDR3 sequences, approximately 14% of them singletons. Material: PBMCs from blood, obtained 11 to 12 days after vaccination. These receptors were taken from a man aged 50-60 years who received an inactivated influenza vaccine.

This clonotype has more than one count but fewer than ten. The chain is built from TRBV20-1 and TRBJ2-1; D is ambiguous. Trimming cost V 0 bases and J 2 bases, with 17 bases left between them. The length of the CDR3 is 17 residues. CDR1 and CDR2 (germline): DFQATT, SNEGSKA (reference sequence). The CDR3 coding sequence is TGCAGTGCTAGAGATTTAAAAGCCCAGTCGACCTACAATGAGCAGTTCTTC. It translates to CSARDLKAQSTYNEQFF.

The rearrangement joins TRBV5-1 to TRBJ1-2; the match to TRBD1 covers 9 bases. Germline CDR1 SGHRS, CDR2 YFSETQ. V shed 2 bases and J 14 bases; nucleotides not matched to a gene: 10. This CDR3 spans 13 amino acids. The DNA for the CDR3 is TGCGCCAGCAGCTTAGTCCGGGGACAGGGTGTAACCTTC. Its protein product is CASSLVRGQGVTF.